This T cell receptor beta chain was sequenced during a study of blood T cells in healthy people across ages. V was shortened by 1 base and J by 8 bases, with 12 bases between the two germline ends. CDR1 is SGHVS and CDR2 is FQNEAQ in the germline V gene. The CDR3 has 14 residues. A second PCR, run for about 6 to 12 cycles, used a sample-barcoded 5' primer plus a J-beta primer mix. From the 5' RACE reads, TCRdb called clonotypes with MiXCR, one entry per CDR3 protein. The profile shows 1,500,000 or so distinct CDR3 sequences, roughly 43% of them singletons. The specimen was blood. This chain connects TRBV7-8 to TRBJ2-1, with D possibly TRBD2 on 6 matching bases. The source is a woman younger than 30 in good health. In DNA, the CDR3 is TGTGCCAGCAGCTTAGTTGGGACTGTCTATGAGCAGTTCTTC. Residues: CASSLVGTVYEQFF.